This T cell receptor beta chain was documented in a study of T cell responses to AZD1222 COVID-19 vaccine. As to this clone: As yet, its antigen is unknown.

CDR3 length: 15 residues. V lost 7 bases to trimming and J lost 1 base; unmatched junction nucleotides: 7. Looked up from germline, CDR1 is MNHEY and CDR2 is SMNVEV (reference sequence). The assay was immunoSEQ multiplex PCR, and TCRdb's table has in-frame clones only and misses some. The sample contains over 100,000 clones, more than 80% of which appear only once. General study points: Repertoires were obtained only post-peak T cell response. There were vaccine-associated CD4 TCRs across spike, dominant at 160-218 and 743-854.

The receptor was isolated from an adult in good health. This chain joins TRBV27 and TRBJ1-1, with 9 bases lining up with TRBD1. The sequencing used peripheral blood, collected on day 0 of AZD1222 vaccination. The CDR3 bases are TGTGCCAGCACTTTTGGACAGGGGACGAACACTGAAGCTTTCTTT. This gives the protein CASTFGQGTNTEAFF.